The present T cell receptor (beta chain) was sequenced within a study of T cell clonality in common variable immunodeficiency. Study results and caveats: In common variable immunodeficiency, TCR beta chains reportedly carried fewer deletions and N-nucleotide insertions. The cause of increased CVID clonality remains unclear without subpopulation sequencing.

Only in-frame clones appear in the TCRdb table, and some are missing; sequencing was by immunoSEQ multiplex PCR. The sample counts some 28,000 clones, none seen once; the ten largest own roughly 27%. The CDR3 totals 13 residues. CDR1 and CDR2 (germline): SGHAT, FQNNGV. Trimming cost V 1 base and J 6 bases; bases outside gene matches: 1. Most patients and controls had Caucasian heritage. For at least one year, all CVID subjects received replacement immunoglobulin. In its sample, this clone was seen a few times. Its target is unknown. Read coverage stops 3 residues before the CDR3 terminus; the germline J gene supplies the remainder.

V gene TRBV11-2 combines with J gene TRBJ1-2; 8 nucleotides align to TRBD1. This receptor was identified in a human donor with common variable immunodeficiency. What was sequenced was peripheral blood mononuclear cells. This chain's CDR3 is CASSLGQGNGYTF. The covered CDR3 bases are TGTGCCAGCAGCTTAGGACAGGGGAATGGC. The variable domain in full, with the rest retrieved from reference TRBV11-2 and TRBJ1-2, is EAGVAQSPRYKIIEKRQSVAFWCNPISGHATLYWYQQILGQGPKLLIQFQNNGVVDDSQLPKDRFSAERLKGVDSTLKIQPAKLEDSAVYLCASSLGQGNGYTFGSGTRLTVV.